These T cell receptor beta chains were read from a single sample in a study of early stage breast cancer tumors. This table comes from immunoSEQ multiplex PCR, and its TCRdb copy is limited to in-frame clones, with some not included. The sample includes just over 70,000 clones, around 80% of them seen just once. The sample comprised blood. The source is a person aged 60 to 70 with breast cancer. The CDR3 runs from the conserved cysteine through the conserved F or W. The order of the fields is J gene, clone size, V gene, D gene, CDR3 DNA, CDR3 protein. A D gene is named only where the DNA matches it firmly. Only part of the rows carry a size: once, few, many, or a class if the clone is expanded.

>TRBJ2-1|.|TRBV9|.
TGTGCCAGCAGCGTAGGAAACCGAGCCAATGAGCAGTTCTTC
CASSVGNRANEQFF
>TRBJ1-2|.|TRBV9|.
TGTGCCAGCAGCGTAACCTCAGGGGACGGCTACACCTTC
CASSVTSGDGYTF
>TRBJ1-5|few|TRBV28|TRBD1
TGTGCCAGCAGCACCACAGGGGGCAATCAGCCCCAGCATTTT
CASSTTGGNQPQHF
>TRBJ1-2|.|TRBV9|.
TGTGCCAGCAGCGTAGCACCCGACGGAATGAGATGGGGCTACACCTTC
CASSVAPDGMRWGYTF
>TRBJ2-3|.|TRBV7-9|.
TGTGCCAGCAGCTCCCCTAGGGGGGGGAGCACAGATACGCAGTATTTT
CASSSPRGGSTDTQYF
>TRBJ1-5|.|TRBV7-2|.
TGTGCCAGCAGCAACTACGGGGGCGAGGCCCAGCATTTT
CASSNYGGEAQHF
>TRBJ2-3|.|TRBV14|TRBD2
TGTGCCAGCAGTCTTAGCGGGAATGTGGTCGATACGCAGTATTTT
CASSLSGNVVDTQYF
>TRBJ1-2|.|TRBV7-3|.
TGTGCCAGCAGCTTAGAGCCCGGGCAGGGTCAAGGCTACACCTTC
CASSLEPGQGQGYTF
>TRBJ2-1|once|TRBV5-4|.
TGTGCCAGCAGGTCCCAGGGGGGGTTCATACATGAGCAGTTCTTC
CASRSQGGFIHEQFF
>TRBJ2-5|.|TRBV11-2|TRBD1
TGTGCCAGCAGCTCGGGATGGGACAGTGGGGTAGTGGAGACCCAGTACTTC
CASSSGWDSGVVETQYF
>TRBJ1-2|once|TRBV7-8|TRBD1
TGTGCCAGCAGCTTAGAAGTGGGGACAGCTATTAACTATGGCTACACCTTC
CASSLEVGTAINYGYTF
>TRBJ2-2|.|TRBV5-1|.
TGCGCCAGCAGCTTGTTGGACAAGAACACCGGGGAGCTGTTTTTT
CASSLLDKNTGELFF
>TRBJ1-1|few|TRBV5-4|TRBD1
TGTGCCAGCAGCTTAACAGGGGAGGACACTGAAGCTTTCTTT
CASSLTGEDTEAFF
>TRBJ1-5|.|TRBV5-6|.
TGTGCCAGCAGCTTGGGGGTTAGCAATCAGCCCCAGCATTTT
CASSLGVSNQPQHF
>TRBJ2-7|.|TRBV7-8|.
TGTGCCAGCAGCTCACCCACGCGGGACGAGCAGTACTTC
CASSSPTRDEQYF
>TRBJ1-1|.|TRBV19|.
TGTGCCAGTAGTGGTCACATGAACACTGAAGCTTTCTTT
CASSGHMNTEAFF
>TRBJ2-2|.|TRBV28|TRBD1
TGTGCCAGCAGCTTCCTCCGGGACAGGGCGACCGGGGAGCTGTTTTTT
CASSFLRDRATGELFF
>TRBJ2-5|.|TRBV6-5|TRBD1
TGTGCCAGCAGTCGGGACAGCTTCCAAGAGACCCAGTACTTC
CASSRDSFQETQYF
>TRBJ1-5|.|TRBV19|.
TGTGCCAGTAGTATCGGGGGCGTCAGCAATCAGCCCCAGCATTTT
CASSIGGVSNQPQHF
>TRBJ1-1|.|TRBV5-1|.
TGCGCCAGCAGCTTGTTTGCAGAACTTGAAGCTTTCTTT
CASSLFAELEAFF
>TRBJ1-1|.|TRBV28|.
TGTGCCAGCAGCCCCCAATGGGGGGGCCCTGAAGCTTTCTTT
CASSPQWGGPEAFF
>TRBJ1-1|.|TRBV28|TRBD1
TGTGCCAGCAGGGGACAGAGAGGTAACACTGAAGCTTTCTTT
CASRGQRGNTEAFF
>TRBJ2-1|.|TRBV6-6|.
TGTGCCAGCAGTTACCTTGGGGACAATGAGCAGTTCTTC
CASSYLGDNEQFF
>TRBJ1-3|.|TRBV6-5|.
TGTGCCAGCTTCTCCCCGACCGACCGTATATATTTT
CASFSPTDRIYF
>TRBJ1-1|.|TRBV11-2|.
TGTGCCAGCAGCTCACGATGGGCTACTGAAGCTTTCTTT
CASSSRWATEAFF
>TRBJ2-5|.|TRBV29-1|.
TGCAGCGTTAAGCTAAGGGGGGGGGCAGAGACCCAGTACTTC
CSVKLRGGAETQYF
>TRBJ2-1|.|TRBV27|.
TGTGCCAGCAGTTCTCCGGGACTTAGGTACAATGAGCAGTTCTTC
CASSSPGLRYNEQFF
>TRBJ2-3|.|TRBV7-2|TRBD2
TGTGCCAGCAGCTTAGGGTGGGGACTAGCGGGAGGCCCCGGAGATACGCAGTATTTT
CASSLGWGLAGGPGDTQYF
>TRBJ1-1|.|TRBV10-3|.
TGTGCCATCAGGAGGCCCGATACCGGAGCTTTCTTT
CAIRRPDTGAFF
>TRBJ2-2|.|TRBV19|.
TGTGCCAGTAGTATCGACCGGGGCACCGGGGAGCTGTTTTTT
CASSIDRGTGELFF
>TRBJ2-7|.|TRBV5-4|.
TGTGCCAGCAGCTTGATGGGGGTTTACGAGCAGTACTTC
CASSLMGVYEQYF
>TRBJ2-1|.|TRBV20-1|.
TGCAGTGCTCCTGACTTCAATGAGCAGTTCTTC
CSAPDFNEQFF
>TRBJ2-7|.|TRBV25-1|TRBD1
TGTGCCAGCAGTTTCCGACAGGGGGCACGGGAGCAGTACTTC
CASSFRQGAREQYF
>TRBJ2-3|.|TRBV2|.
TGTGCCAGCACCGCAGGATCCGGGGTAGATACGCAGTATTTT
CASTAGSGVDTQYF
>TRBJ1-1|.|TRBV5-6|.
TGTGCCAGCAGCTTGTCCGGTGGGGCGAAGGGCACTGAAGCTTTCTTT
CASSLSGGAKGTEAFF
>TRBJ2-1|.|TRBV10-3|.
TGTGCCATCAGTGAGTCACGGGAAGGGAATGAGCAGTTCTTC
CAISESREGNEQFF
>TRBJ1-6|.|TRBV9|.
TGTGCCAGCTGCCCCGCTACGGGTTCACCCCTCCACTTT
CASCPATGSPLHF
>TRBJ2-7|.|TRBV30|.
TGTGCCTGGAGGGCGGGCCCCTACGAGCAGTACTTC
CAWRAGPYEQYF
>TRBJ1-3|.|TRBV6-5|.
TGTGCCAGCAGGGCGGTCTCCTCCTCTGGAAACACCATATATTTT
CASRAVSSSGNTIYF
>TRBJ1-2|.|TRBV30|.
TGTGCCTGGAGTAGGGGGGAGAACTATGGCTACACCTTC
CAWSRGENYGYTF
>TRBJ2-7|.|TRBV7-9|.
TGTGCCAGCAGCTTAGTGAAAGAGGGGCGGTACGAGCAGTACTTC
CASSLVKEGRYEQYF
>TRBJ1-1|once|TRBV6-1|.
TGTGCCAGCAGTAGGACATGGGACACTGAAGCTTTCTTT
CASSRTWDTEAFF
>TRBJ1-2|once|TRBV11-2|TRBD1
TGTGCCAGCAGCTTAGAGGGACAGAATGGCTACACCTTC
CASSLEGQNGYTF
>TRBJ2-5|.|TRBV11-2|TRBD2
TGTGCCAGCCGACAGCGGGGCGGGTCGGGTGAGACCCAGTACTTC
CASRQRGGSGETQYF
>TRBJ2-1|once|TRBV6-1|TRBD2
TGTGCCAGCAGTGCACTGGCCGGCGGGAGGATTGATGAGCAGTTCTTC
CASSALAGGRIDEQFF
>TRBJ2-7|.|TRBV19|TRBD2
TGTGCCAGCTCTTCCGGACTAGCGGCCACTTCTCTCGAGCAGTACTTC
CASSSGLAATSLEQYF
>TRBJ2-3|.|TRBV28|TRBD2
TGTGCCAGCAGTTCCCCCAGGACTAGCGGGGCACCAGATACGCAGTATTTT
CASSSPRTSGAPDTQYF
>TRBJ2-5|.|TRBV6-5|TRBD1
TGTGCCAGCAGCCCCGGGACAGCCGAAGAGACCCAGTACTTC
CASSPGTAEETQYF
>TRBJ2-1|.|TRBV5-1|.
TGCGCCAGCAGCCCCAACAATGAGCAGTTCTTC
CASSPNNEQFF
>TRBJ1-4|.|TRBV5-1|TRBD1
TGCGCCAGCAGCCGTTGGAGGGGACAGGGGGAAAAACTGTTTTTT
CASSRWRGQGEKLFF
>TRBJ2-3|.|TRBV10-3|TRBD2
TGTGCCATCAGTGAGGCGCGGGAGGCCCCAGATACGCAGTATTTT
CAISEAREAPDTQYF
>TRBJ1-1|.|TRBV20-1|.
TGCAGTGCTGATATAAACACTGAAGCTTTCTTT
CSADINTEAFF
>TRBJ2-3|.|TRBV28|TRBD2
TGTGCCAGCAGTTTTCCCGCGGGAGAGGGGACAGATACGCAGTATTTT
CASSFPAGEGTDTQYF
>TRBJ1-5|few|TRBV6-1|.
TGTGCCAGCAGTGAAGGGACAGTTAATCAGCCCCAGCATTTT
CASSEGTVNQPQHF
>TRBJ2-7|.|TRBV13|TRBD1
TGTGCCAGCAGCCTCGGACAGGGATTCTCTTTCGAGCAGTACTTC
CASSLGQGFSFEQYF
>TRBJ1-5|.|TRBV10-3|TRBD1
TGTGCCGTAACGACAGGGGAACGTCAGCCCCAGCATTTT
CAVTTGERQPQHF
>TRBJ2-5|.|TRBV5-1|.
TGCGCCAGCAGCTTACTAGGGGGGGGCGAAGAGACCCAGTACTTC
CASSLLGGGEETQYF